The rows below give T cell receptor beta chains drawn from one sample of a study of T cell responses to AZD1222 COVID-19 vaccine. Here immunoSEQ multiplex PCR was the method, and the copy in TCRdb shows in-frame clones only, minus some. The repertoire has about 49,000 clones, approximately 80% of them found once; the top ten carry roughly 20%. Sequences were derived from peripheral blood, sampled on day 0 of MenACWY control vaccination. These receptors all stem from an adult in good health. The CDR3 runs from the conserved cysteine through the conserved F or W. The D gene is left open where the match is weak. Expanded clones are given a class, and other clones once, few, many or no size at all.

>.|TRBJ1-5|once|TRBV28
TGTGCCAGCAGTTTAGGCGGACAGAAAAATCAGCCCCAGCATTTT
CASSLGGQKNQPQHF
>.|TRBJ1-3|few|TRBV6-6
TGTGCCAGCAGTTACGACGGCTACTCTGGAAACACCATATATTTT
CASSYDGYSGNTIYF
>.|TRBJ1-1|few|TRBV5-1
TGCGCCAGCAGCTTGTGGGACCTCAACACTGAAGCTTTCTTT
CASSLWDLNTEAFF
>.|TRBJ1-1|.|TRBV15
TGTGCCACCAGTGCGGGCTCCGGGATTGGGACTGAAGCTTTCTTT
CATSAGSGIGTEAFF
>.|TRBJ2-2|.|TRBV4-1
TGCGCCAGCAGGGGGCAGGGAAATACCGGGGAGCTGTTTTTT
CASRGQGNTGELFF
>TRBD1|TRBJ2-1|.|TRBV27
TGTGCCAGCAGTTTAGGGACAGGGTGGAATGAGCAGTTCTTC
CASSLGTGWNEQFF
>.|TRBJ1-2|.|TRBV29-1
TGCAGCGTTGTGACGGGAGATACTAATGGCTACACCTTC
CSVVTGDTNGYTF
>TRBD2|TRBJ2-1|.|TRBV9
TGTGCCAGCAGCGTAGAGGGGACTAGCGGCTACAATGAGCAGTTCTTC
CASSVEGTSGYNEQFF
>.|TRBJ2-1|.|TRBV20-1
TGCAGTGCTAGGTGGTACAATGAGCAGTTCTTC
CSARWYNEQFF
>.|TRBJ1-5|.|TRBV7-2
TGTGCCAGCAGCTTTCAGGGCGTAGAGCCCCAGCATTTT
CASSFQGVEPQHF
>.|TRBJ1-1|.|TRBV5-4
TGTGCCAGCAGCTTGGTTCAGGACGCTTCTACGAGGGCTTTCTTT
CASSLVQDASTRAFF
>.|TRBJ2-2|.|TRBV29-1
TGCAGCGTCGTTGGAGAAGGCACCGGGGAGCTGTTTTTT
CSVVGEGTGELFF
>TRBD1|TRBJ2-7|.|TRBV7-6
TGTGCCAGCAGCCCCCGACAGGGTTTCTACGAGCAGTACTTC
CASSPRQGFYEQYF
>.|TRBJ1-6|.|TRBV18
TGTGCCAGCTCACCGGCGCTGAATTCACCCCTCCACTTT
CASSPALNSPLHF
>TRBD2|TRBJ2-3|once|TRBV10-3
TGTGCCATCAGTGAAGCTAGCGGCCTCACAGATACGCAGTATTTT
CAISEASGLTDTQYF
>.|TRBJ2-4|.|TRBV23-1
TGCGCCAGCAGCCCAAGGTCGAGGACCTATGCCAAAAACATTCAGTACTTC
CASSPRSRTYAKNIQYF
>.|TRBJ2-6|.|TRBV29-1
TGCAGCGCCGACTCTGGGGCCAACGTCCTGACTTTC
CSADSGANVLTF
>.|TRBJ1-2|.|TRBV12-3/TRBV12-4
TGTGCCAGCACCTCGAGATCAGCCCATGGCTACACCTTC
CASTSRSAHGYTF
>TRBD1|TRBJ2-5|.|TRBV19
TGTGCCAGTAGTAGCCCCCGGGACAGGGGGCAAGAGACCCAGTACTTC
CASSSPRDRGQETQYF
>.|TRBJ2-4|.|TRBV6-5
TGTGCCAGCAGTTACTCGGAGGGGGGCAACATTCAGTACTTC
CASSYSEGGNIQYF
>.|TRBJ1-1|.|TRBV4-1
TGCGCCAGCAGCCAAGATATATATAGGAGGAGTCACACTGAAGCTTTCTTT
CASSQDIYRRSHTEAFF
>.|TRBJ1-1|once|TRBV11-2
TGTGCCAGCAGTCCAACGGGGGGGCTAGGCACTGAAGCTTTCTTT
CASSPTGGLGTEAFF
>.|TRBJ1-1|.|TRBV7-2
TGTGCCAGCAGCGCTGGGACAAGGGACACTGAAGCTTTCTTT
CASSAGTRDTEAFF
>.|TRBJ2-2|.|TRBV3-1/TRBV3-2
TGTGCCAGCAGTCTCTTGGGGGTGAACACCGGGGAGCTGTTTTTT
CASSLLGVNTGELFF
>.|TRBJ1-2|.|TRBV27
TGTGCCAGCAGTTTATCGGTCGGGGGCAACTATGGCTACACCTTC
CASSLSVGGNYGYTF
>TRBD2|TRBJ2-1|once|TRBV19
TGTGCCAGTAGTATAATACGCGGGGGCTCCTACAATGAGCAGTTCTTC
CASSIIRGGSYNEQFF
>TRBD1|TRBJ1-2|.|TRBV5-5
TGTGCCAGCAGCTTGACTACAGGGGCGGGTTCCAACTATGGCTACACCTTC
CASSLTTGAGSNYGYTF
>.|TRBJ1-4|.|TRBV19
TGTGCCAGTAGTCCCGGGACGGCCGTCGCGTGGGAACTGTTTTTT
CASSPGTAVAWELFF
>TRBD2|TRBJ2-3|.|TRBV5-1
TGCGCCAGCAGCTTGCGACTAGCGGGAACAGATACGCAGTATTTT
CASSLRLAGTDTQYF
>.|TRBJ1-1|.|TRBV28
TGTGCCAGCCCCGAGGCTCGGGACACTGAAGCTTTCTTT
CASPEARDTEAFF
>.|TRBJ2-7|few|TRBV7-3
TGTGCCAGCAGCTTACTGGGCCCGACAAGCCCCTCCTACGAGCAGTACTTC
CASSLLGPTSPSYEQYF
>.|TRBJ2-1|.|TRBV7-8
TGTGCCAGCAGCGGCCCGGGACCTCAGCAGTTCTTC
CASSGPGPQQFF
>.|TRBJ1-1|.|TRBV15
TGTGCCACCAGCAGAACAGGGAACACTGAAGCTTTCTTT
CATSRTGNTEAFF
>.|TRBJ2-6|.|TRBV3-1/TRBV3-2
TGTGCCAGCAGCCCTAGTAATGCCGGGGCCAACGTCCTGACTTTC
CASSPSNAGANVLTF
>.|TRBJ2-3|.|TRBV21-1
TGTGCCAGCAGCAAAGATGGGGGAATCACAGATACGCAGTATTTT
CASSKDGGITDTQYF
>.|TRBJ2-1|.|TRBV7-8
TGTGCCAGCAGCTCCAATGGGGCGGGATATACGAATGAGCAGTTCTTC
CASSSNGAGYTNEQFF
>.|TRBJ2-1|.|TRBV19
TGTGCCAGTAGCCCCTTTTCCTACAATGAGCAGTTCTTC
CASSPFSYNEQFF
>.|TRBJ2-7|.|TRBV16
TGTGCCAGCAGCCAAATCCCCGGTTTGGGTCAGGGCAGGTACTCCTACGAGCAGTACTTC
CASSQIPGLGQGRYSYEQYF
>.|TRBJ1-2|.|TRBV28
TGTGCCAGCAGATTGGGGAGGGTCGAAGGCTACACCTTC
CASRLGRVEGYTF
>TRBD1|TRBJ2-5|.|TRBV5-1
TGCGCCAGCAGCTTCTGGACAGGCGGGGAGACCCAGTACTTC
CASSFWTGGETQYF
>.|TRBJ1-1|.|TRBV19
TGTGCCAGTAGTCCGCCCGGGACCCACACCCAAGGAGCTTTCTTT
CASSPPGTHTQGAFF
>TRBD1|TRBJ2-6|once|TRBV27
TGTGCCAGCAAATCCGGGACAGGGGTGTCTGGGGCCAACGTCCTGACTTTC
CASKSGTGVSGANVLTF
>.|TRBJ2-1|.|TRBV18
TGTGCCAGCTCACCACTGCCACCCAAGGGCAATGAGCAGTTCTTC
CASSPLPPKGNEQFF
>.|TRBJ1-4|.|TRBV19
TGTGCCAGTAGTATGCCGGGTTATAATGAAAAACTGTTTTTT
CASSMPGYNEKLFF
>.|TRBJ1-1|.|TRBV28
TGTGCCAGCAGTTTAGCCATTTTATCGGCGAACACTGAAGCTTTCTTT
CASSLAILSANTEAFF
>TRBD1|TRBJ2-6|.|TRBV18
TGTGCCAGCTCAACAAGACAGGGTGTCTCTTCGTCTACTGGGGCCAACGTCCTGACTTTC
CASSTRQGVSSSTGANVLTF
>.|TRBJ1-5|.|TRBV30
TGTGCCTGGATTCCATCGGGGGGTCAGCCCCAGCATTTT
CAWIPSGGQPQHF
>.|TRBJ2-2|.|TRBV19
TGTGCCAGTAGTATCTACACCGGGGAGCTGTTTTTT
CASSIYTGELFF
>.|TRBJ1-1|.|TRBV2
TGTGCCAGCAGTGTAACAGCTGATGAAGCTTTCTTT
CASSVTADEAFF
>.|TRBJ1-2|.|TRBV7-2
TGTGCCAGCAGCTTAGGAGGGCAGAACTATGGCTACACCTTC
CASSLGGQNYGYTF
>TRBD1|TRBJ2-1|.|TRBV19
TGTGCCAGTAGTACGGCAGGGACAGGGGCTTACAATGAGCAGTTCTTC
CASSTAGTGAYNEQFF
>.|TRBJ1-2|.|TRBV7-9
TGTGCCAGCAGCCCTCCGTCCGGGGGGGTTTTCGGCTACACCTTC
CASSPPSGGVFGYTF
>.|TRBJ1-1|.|TRBV18
TGTGCCAGCTCACCGGCATCTTCGAACACTGAAGCTTTCTTT
CASSPASSNTEAFF
>.|TRBJ1-1|.|TRBV28
TGTGCCAGCAGTTTAGTCCAGCGAACTATAGAAGCTTTCTTT
CASSLVQRTIEAFF
>.|TRBJ2-5|.|TRBV6-1
TGTGCCAGCAGTCCCCGTGGTAGCCATGAGACCCAGTACTTC
CASSPRGSHETQYF